Below, 3 T cell receptor beta chains from the same sample are listed, as sequenced in a study of prognosis after radiotherapy for stage I lung cancer. By two-round multiplex PCR, the TCR beta CDR3 was amplified from genomic DNA. First-round PCR amplification was performed with primers specific to each TRBV and TRBJ gene. TCRdb independently ran MiXCR on the multiplex PCR reads; one entry per CDR3 protein. The table has fewer than 35,000 distinct CDR3 sequences, 40% to 50% seen once. The specimen comprised PBMCs, sampled before or after stereotactic body radiation therapy (not recorded which). The receptors here all came from a donor aged 50 or older with non-small cell lung cancer.

CDR3 DNA: TGTGCCAGCAGGCCTAGGGGGGGCACAGATACGCAGTATTTT. Amino acids: CASRPRGGTDTQYF. The chain couples TRBV28 to TRBJ2-3; the D gene could be TRBD1 or TRBD2 (6 bases each). The V gene's germline CDR1 is MDHEN and CDR2 SYDVKM. This CDR3 has 14 residues. The V end was cut by 6 bases, the J end by 1 base, with 11 bases between.

This clonotype was recorded at least ten times. The chain uses TRBV30 and TRBJ2-4; D is undetermined. V was trimmed by 5 bases and J by 5 bases, leaving 7 bases between them. In germline, CDR1 is GTSNPN, CDR2 SVGIG (reference sequence). This CDR3 has 11 residues. In nucleotides, the CDR3 is TGTGCCTGGGGGCAGGAAAACATTCAGTACTTC. The encoded protein is CAWGQENIQYF.

This clonotype was observed at least ten times. In DNA form, the CDR3 reads TGTGCCAGCAGCTTATATAGCGGGACGCAAGAGACCCAGTACTTC. Translation: CASSLYSGTQETQYF. This chain links TRBV7-6 with TRBJ2-5; the match to TRBD2 covers 8 bases. Looked up from germline, CDR1 is SGHVS and CDR2 is FNYEAQ. CDR3 size: 15 residues. After removal of 2 bases from V and 2 bases from J, the junction contained 4 bases not matched to a gene.